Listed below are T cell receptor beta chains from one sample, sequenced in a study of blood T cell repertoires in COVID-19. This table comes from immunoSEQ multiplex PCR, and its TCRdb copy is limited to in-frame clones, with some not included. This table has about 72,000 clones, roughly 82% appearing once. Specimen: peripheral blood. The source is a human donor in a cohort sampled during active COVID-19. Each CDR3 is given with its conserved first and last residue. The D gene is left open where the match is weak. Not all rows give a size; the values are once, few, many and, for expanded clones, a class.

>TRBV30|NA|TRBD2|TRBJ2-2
TGTGCCTGGGACCCGGGGGGGGGTCGGACCGGGGAGCTGTTTTTT
CAWDPGGGRTGELFF
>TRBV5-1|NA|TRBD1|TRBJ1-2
TGCGCCAGCGAATCCGGGACAGGGGGTCCTAGCTATGGCTACACCTTC
CASESGTGGPSYGYTF
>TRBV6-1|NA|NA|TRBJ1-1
TGTGCCAGCAGTGAACAGGCAGCCGGTGAAGCTTTCTTT
CASSEQAAGEAFF
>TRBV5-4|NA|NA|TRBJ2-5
TGTGCCAGCAGCTTGGGGACACAACAAGAGACCCAGTACTTC
CASSLGTQQETQYF
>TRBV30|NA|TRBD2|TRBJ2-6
TGTGCCTGGAGTGTTGGGGGGGCTGGGGCCAACGTCCTGACTTTC
CAWSVGGAGANVLTF
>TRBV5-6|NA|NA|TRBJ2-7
TGTGCCAGCAGCTTCCAGACTTACGAGCAGTACTTC
CASSFQTYEQYF
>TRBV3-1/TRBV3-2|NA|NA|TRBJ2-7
TGTGCCAGCACCCCTGCAGGGGGGCCCTCCTACGAGCAGTACTTC
CASTPAGGPSYEQYF
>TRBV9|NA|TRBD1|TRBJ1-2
TGTGCCAGCAGCACCACGGGACAGTCCTATGGCTACACCTTC
CASSTTGQSYGYTF
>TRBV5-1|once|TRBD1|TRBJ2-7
TGCGCCAGCAGGGTAACAGGGGTCTCCTACGAGCAGTACTTC
CASRVTGVSYEQYF
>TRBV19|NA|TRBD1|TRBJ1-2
TGTGCCAGTAGCGCAGGGGGAATCTACTATGGCTACACCTTC
CASSAGGIYYGYTF
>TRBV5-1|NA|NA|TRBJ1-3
TGCGCCAGCAGCTTGGCAGATCCTGGAAACACCATATATTTT
CASSLADPGNTIYF
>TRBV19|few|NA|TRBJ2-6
TGTGCCAGTAGTAGGGGGGTTCTGGCTGGGGCCAACGTCCTGACTTTC
CASSRGVLAGANVLTF
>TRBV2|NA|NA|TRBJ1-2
TGTGCCAGCAAGAGGGGGATTTATGGCTACACCTTC
CASKRGIYGYTF
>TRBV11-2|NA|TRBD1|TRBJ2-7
TGTGCCAGCAGCTCACTGACAGGGGATGTCTACGAGCAGTACTTC
CASSSLTGDVYEQYF
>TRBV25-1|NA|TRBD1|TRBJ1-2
TGTGCCAGCAGTCTGACAGGGAAAGCTAACTATGGCTACACCTTC
CASSLTGKANYGYTF
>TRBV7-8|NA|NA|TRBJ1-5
TGTGCCAGCAGATTAGAGGTGGGGGGGAGCAATCAGCCCCAGCATTTT
CASRLEVGGSNQPQHF
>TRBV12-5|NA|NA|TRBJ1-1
TGTGCTAGTGGTTTGTCGGGGGGCGTAGCTTTCTTT
CASGLSGGVAFF
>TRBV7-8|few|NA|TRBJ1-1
TGTGCCAGCAGCTTACTTGTCAGGGACACTGAAGCTTTCTTT
CASSLLVRDTEAFF
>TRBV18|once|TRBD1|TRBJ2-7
TGTGCCAGCTCACGAGAGACAGGGAACTACGAGCAGTACTTC
CASSRETGNYEQYF
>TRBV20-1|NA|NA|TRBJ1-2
TGCAGTGCTAGTCCAGAGGCTTATGGCTACACCTTC
CSASPEAYGYTF
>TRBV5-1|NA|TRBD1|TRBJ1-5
TGCGCCAGCAGCCGGACTACAGGGGTCGGGCAGCCCCAGCATTTT
CASSRTTGVGQPQHF
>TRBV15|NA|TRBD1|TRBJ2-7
TGTGCCACCAGCAGAGACGGGACAGTCCCTGACGAGCAGTACTTC
CATSRDGTVPDEQYF
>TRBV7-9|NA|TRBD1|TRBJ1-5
TGTGCCAGCAGTCCTCAGGGGGATAGCAATCAGCCCCAGCATTTT
CASSPQGDSNQPQHF
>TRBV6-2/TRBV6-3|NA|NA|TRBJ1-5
TGTGCCAGCAGTTTTCCCAGTTATAGCAATCAGCCCCAGCATTTT
CASSFPSYSNQPQHF
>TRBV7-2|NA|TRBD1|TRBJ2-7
TGTGCCAGCAGCTTTGGGACAGGGGGCTACGAGCAGTACTTC
CASSFGTGGYEQYF
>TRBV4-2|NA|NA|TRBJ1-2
TGTGCCAGCAGCCAAGCTCTGTCCAGGGGTAACTATGGCTACACCTTC
CASSQALSRGNYGYTF
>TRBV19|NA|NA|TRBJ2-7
TGTGCCAGTAGTATGACGGGGGTCGAGCAGTACTTC
CASSMTGVEQYF
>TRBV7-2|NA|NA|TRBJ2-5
TGTGCCAGCAGCGCTAGCAGCGAGACCCAGTACTTC
CASSASSETQYF
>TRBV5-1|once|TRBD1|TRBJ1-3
TGCGCCAGCAGCTTGGCCATGGGGACAGGGACCTCTGGAAACACCATATATTTT
CASSLAMGTGTSGNTIYF
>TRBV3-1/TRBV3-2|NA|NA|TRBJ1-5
TGTGCCAGCAGCCTTCAGCGGAATCAGCCCCAGCATTTT
CASSLQRNQPQHF
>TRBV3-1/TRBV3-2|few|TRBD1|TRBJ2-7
TGTGCCAGCAGCCAGGACAGGGAGCCGGCGGGCGAGCAGTACTTC
CASSQDREPAGEQYF
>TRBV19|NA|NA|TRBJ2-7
TGTGCCAGTAGTATAGCGGAGGCCTACGAGCAGTACTTC
CASSIAEAYEQYF
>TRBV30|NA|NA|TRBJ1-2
TGTGCCACCCCCAATGGAGGAGTTGAAGGTTCTGGCTACACCTTC
CATPNGGVEGSGYTF
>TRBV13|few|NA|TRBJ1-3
TGTGCCAGCAGCTTTCTAAGTTCAGGGTTGGGAAACACCATATATTTT
CASSFLSSGLGNTIYF
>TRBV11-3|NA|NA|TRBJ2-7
TGTGCCAGCAGCTTAAACGCAGGTCCCTACGAGCAGTACTTC
CASSLNAGPYEQYF
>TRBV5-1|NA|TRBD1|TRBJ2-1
TGCGCCAGCGCCCTTATGGGACAGTTAACTAATGAGCAGTTCTTC
CASALMGQLTNEQFF
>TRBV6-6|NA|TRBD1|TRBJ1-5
TGTGCCAGCAGACGTCGGACAGGGGACGGCAATCAGCCCCAGCATTTT
CASRRRTGDGNQPQHF
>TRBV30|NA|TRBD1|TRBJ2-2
TGTGCCTGGGGACCCGGGACAGGGCACGGGGAGCTGTTTTTT
CAWGPGTGHGELFF
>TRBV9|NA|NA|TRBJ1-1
TGTGCCAGCAAGAGGCTGTTGAACACTGAAGCTTTCTTT
CASKRLLNTEAFF
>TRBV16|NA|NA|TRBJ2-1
TGTGCCAGCAGCCAATCAATGGCACTAGCCAATGAGCAGTTCTTC
CASSQSMALANEQFF